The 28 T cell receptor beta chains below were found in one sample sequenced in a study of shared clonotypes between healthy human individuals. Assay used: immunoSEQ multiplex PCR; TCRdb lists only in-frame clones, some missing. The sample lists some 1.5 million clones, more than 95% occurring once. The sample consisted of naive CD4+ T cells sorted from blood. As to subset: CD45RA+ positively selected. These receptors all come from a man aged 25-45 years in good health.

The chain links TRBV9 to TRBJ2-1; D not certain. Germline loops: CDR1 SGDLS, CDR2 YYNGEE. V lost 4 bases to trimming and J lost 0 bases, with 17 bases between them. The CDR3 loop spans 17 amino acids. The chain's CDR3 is CASSYSGSRPSYNEQFF. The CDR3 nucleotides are TGTGCCAGCAGCTACTCAGGCTCGCGGCCCTCCTACAATGAGCAGTTCTTC.

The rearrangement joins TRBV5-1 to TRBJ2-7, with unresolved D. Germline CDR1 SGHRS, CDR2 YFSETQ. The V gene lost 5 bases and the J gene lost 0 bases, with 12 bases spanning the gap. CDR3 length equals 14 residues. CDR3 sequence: CASSQDMSSYEQYF. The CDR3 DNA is TGCGCCAGCAGTCAAGACATGAGCTCCTACGAGCAGTACTTC.

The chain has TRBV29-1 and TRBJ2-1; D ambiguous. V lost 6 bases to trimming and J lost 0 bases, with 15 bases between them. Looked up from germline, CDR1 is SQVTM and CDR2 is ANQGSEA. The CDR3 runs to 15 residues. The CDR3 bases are TGCAGCGTCCTTCAGGCGGACGGCTCCTACAATGAGCAGTTCTTC. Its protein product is CSVLQADGSYNEQFF.

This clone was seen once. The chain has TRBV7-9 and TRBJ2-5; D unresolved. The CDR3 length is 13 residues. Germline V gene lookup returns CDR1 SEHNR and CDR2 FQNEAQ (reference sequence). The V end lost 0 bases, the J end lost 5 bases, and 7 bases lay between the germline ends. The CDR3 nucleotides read TGTGCCAGCAGCTTAGCCGTCAGGGAGACCCAGTACTTC. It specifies CASSLAVRETQYF.

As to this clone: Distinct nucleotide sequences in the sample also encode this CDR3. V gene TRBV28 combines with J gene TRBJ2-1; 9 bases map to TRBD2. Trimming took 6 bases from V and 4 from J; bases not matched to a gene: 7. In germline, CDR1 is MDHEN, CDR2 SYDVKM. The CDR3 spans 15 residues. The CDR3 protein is CASSSSGRSYNEQFF. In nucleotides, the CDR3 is TGTGCCAGCAGCTCAAGCGGGAGGTCATACAATGAGCAGTTCTTC.

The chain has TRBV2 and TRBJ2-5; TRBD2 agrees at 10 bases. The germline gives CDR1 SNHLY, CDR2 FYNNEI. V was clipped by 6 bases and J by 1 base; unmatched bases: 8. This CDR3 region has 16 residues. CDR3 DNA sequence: TGTGCCAGCAGCGAAAGACTAGCGGGCTTCCAAGAGACCCAGTACTTC. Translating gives CASSERLAGFQETQYF.

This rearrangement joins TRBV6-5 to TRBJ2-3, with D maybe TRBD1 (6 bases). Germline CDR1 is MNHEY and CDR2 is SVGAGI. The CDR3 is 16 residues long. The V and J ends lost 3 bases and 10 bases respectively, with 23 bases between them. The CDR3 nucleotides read TGTGCCAGCAGTTATTTCGCCGGGACAACAGGAAGGCCGCAGTATTTT. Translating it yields CASSYFAGTTGRPQYF.

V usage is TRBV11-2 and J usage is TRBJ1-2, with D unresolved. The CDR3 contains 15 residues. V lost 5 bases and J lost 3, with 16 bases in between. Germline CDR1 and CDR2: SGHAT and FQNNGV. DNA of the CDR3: TGTGCCAGCAGCCCATCGTCCGGAAACTACTATGGCTACACCTTC. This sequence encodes CASSPSSGNYYGYTF.

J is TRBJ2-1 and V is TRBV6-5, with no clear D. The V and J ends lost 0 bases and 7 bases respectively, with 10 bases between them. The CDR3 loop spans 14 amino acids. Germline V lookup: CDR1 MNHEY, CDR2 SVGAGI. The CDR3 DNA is TGTGCCAGCAGTTACTCGCGGAAGAGTAATGAGCAGTTCTTC. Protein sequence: CASSYSRKSNEQFF.

CDR3 sequence: CASSLRVLATNTGELFF. The CDR3 DNA sequence: TGTGCCAGCAGTTTACGGGTTTTGGCTACTAACACCGGGGAGCTGTTTTTT. The chain is built from TRBV27 and TRBJ2-2; no reliable D call. Germline V gene lookup returns CDR1 MNHEY and CDR2 SMNVEV (reference sequence). Deletions cut 2 bases from V and 2 bases from J, with 15 bases between. The CDR3 spans 17 residues.

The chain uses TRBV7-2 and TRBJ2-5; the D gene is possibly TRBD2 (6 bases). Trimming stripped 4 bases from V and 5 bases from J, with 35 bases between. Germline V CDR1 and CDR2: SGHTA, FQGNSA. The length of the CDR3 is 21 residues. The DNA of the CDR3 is TGTGCCAGCAGCTCAGCGGGCCGATCCATGCCTCGGATTACCCAGGGTGAGACCCAGTACTTC. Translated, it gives CASSSAGRSMPRITQGETQYF.

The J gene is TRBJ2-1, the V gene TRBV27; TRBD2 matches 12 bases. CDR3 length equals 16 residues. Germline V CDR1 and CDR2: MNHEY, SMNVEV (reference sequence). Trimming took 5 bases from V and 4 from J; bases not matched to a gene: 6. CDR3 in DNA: TGTGCCAGCAGTCCGCGGGGGACTAGCGGGTACAATGAGCAGTTCTTC. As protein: CASSPRGTSGYNEQFF.

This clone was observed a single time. The CDR3 DNA sequence: TGTGCCAGCAGCAAAGTAGGTAGGACAGGAGGGGATCAGCCCCAGCATTTT. Protein: CASSKVGRTGGDQPQHF. V gene TRBV21-1 combines with J gene TRBJ1-5; TRBD1, the D gene given by the table, was not confirmed from the DNA. TRBV21-1 is shown as a pseudogene. This CDR3 region has 17 residues.

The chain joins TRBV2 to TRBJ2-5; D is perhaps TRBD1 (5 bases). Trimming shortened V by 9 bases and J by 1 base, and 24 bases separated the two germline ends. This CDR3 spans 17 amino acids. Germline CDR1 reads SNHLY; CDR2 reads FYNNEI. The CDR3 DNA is TGTGCCAGGACACCGAATTCCCTGGACACCCCCCAAGAGACCCAGTACTTC. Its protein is CARTPNSLDTPQETQYF.

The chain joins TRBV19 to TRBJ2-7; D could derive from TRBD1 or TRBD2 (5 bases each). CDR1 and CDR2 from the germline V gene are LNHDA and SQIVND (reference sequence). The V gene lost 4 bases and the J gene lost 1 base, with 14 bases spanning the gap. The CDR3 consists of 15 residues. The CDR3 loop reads CASSKGPSMSYEQYF. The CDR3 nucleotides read TGTGCCAGTAGTAAGGGACCCTCTATGTCCTACGAGCAGTACTTC.

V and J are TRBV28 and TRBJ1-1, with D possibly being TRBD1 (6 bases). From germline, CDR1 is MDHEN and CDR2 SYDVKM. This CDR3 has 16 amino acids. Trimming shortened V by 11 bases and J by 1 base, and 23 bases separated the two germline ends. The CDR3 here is CASSVGADRPNTEAFF. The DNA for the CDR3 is TGTGCCTCCAGCGTTGGGGCCGACAGGCCGAACACTGAAGCTTTCTTT.

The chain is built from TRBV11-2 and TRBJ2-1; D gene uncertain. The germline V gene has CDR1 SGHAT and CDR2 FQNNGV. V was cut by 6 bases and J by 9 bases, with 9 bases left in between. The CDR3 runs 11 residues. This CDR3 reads CASRGTAEQFF. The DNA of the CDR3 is TGTGCCAGCAGGGGAACGGCTGAGCAGTTCTTC. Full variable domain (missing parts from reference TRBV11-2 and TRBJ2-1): EAGVAQSPRYKIIEKRQSVAFWCNPISGHATLYWYQQILGQGPKLLIQFQNNGVVDDSQLPKDRFSAERLKGVDSTLKIQPAKLEDSAVYLCASRGTAEQFFGPGTRLTVL.

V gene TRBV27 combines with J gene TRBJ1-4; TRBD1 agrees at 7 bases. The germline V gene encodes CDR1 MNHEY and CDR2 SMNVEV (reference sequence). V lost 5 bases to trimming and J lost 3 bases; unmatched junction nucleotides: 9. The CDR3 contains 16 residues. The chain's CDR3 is CASSPTGRGSNEKLFF. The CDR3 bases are TGTGCCAGCAGTCCGACAGGGAGGGGGTCTAATGAAAAACTGTTTTTT. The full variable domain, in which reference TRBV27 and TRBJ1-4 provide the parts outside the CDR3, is EAQVTQNPRYLITVTGKKLTVTCSQNMNHEYMSWYRQDPGLGLRQIYYSMNVEVTDKGDVPEGYKVSRKEKRNFPLILESPSPNQTSLYFCASSPTGRGSNEKLFFGSGTQLSVL.

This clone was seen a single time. For the CDR3, the DNA is TGTGCCAGCAGCATAGACACAAGAGGGTCCTACGAGCAGTACTTC. Residues: CASSIDTRGSYEQYF. The chain joins TRBV5-6 to TRBJ2-7; D is perhaps TRBD2 (5 bases). Germline loops: CDR1 SGHDT, CDR2 YYEEEE. The CDR3 length is 15 residues. V dropped 4 bases and J dropped 1 base, with 15 bases sitting between them.

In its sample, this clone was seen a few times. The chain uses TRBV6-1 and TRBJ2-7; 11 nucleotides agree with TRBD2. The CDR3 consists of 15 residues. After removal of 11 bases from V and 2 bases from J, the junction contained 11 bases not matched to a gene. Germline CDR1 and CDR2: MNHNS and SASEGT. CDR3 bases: TGTGCCTGCTATATTGGGACTAGCGGAACCTACGAGCAGTACTTC. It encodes CACYIGTSGTYEQYF.

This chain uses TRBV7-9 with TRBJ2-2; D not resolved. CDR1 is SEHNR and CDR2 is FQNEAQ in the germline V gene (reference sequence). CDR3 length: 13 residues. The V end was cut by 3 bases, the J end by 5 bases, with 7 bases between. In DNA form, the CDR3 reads TGTGCCAGCAGCTTGTCCGTTACCGGGGAGCTGTTTTTT. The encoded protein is CASSLSVTGELFF. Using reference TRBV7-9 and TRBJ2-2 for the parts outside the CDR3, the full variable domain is DTGVSQNPRHKITKRGQNVTFRCDPISEHNRLYWYRQTLGQGPEFLTYFQNEAQLEKSRLLSDRFSAERPKGSFSTLEIQRTEQGDSAMYLCASSLSVTGELFFGEGSRLTVL.

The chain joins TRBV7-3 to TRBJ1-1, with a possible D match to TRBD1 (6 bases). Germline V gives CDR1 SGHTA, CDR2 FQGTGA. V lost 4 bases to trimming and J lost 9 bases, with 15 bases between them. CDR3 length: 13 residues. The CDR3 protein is CASSSSWGGQAFF. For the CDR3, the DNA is TGTGCCAGCAGCTCTAGCTGGGGGGGCCAAGCTTTCTTT.

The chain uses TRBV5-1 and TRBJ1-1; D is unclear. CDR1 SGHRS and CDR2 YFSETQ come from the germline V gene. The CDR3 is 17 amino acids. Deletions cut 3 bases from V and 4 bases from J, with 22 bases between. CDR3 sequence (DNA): TGCGCCAGCAGCTCTGGAATAGCGGCAGGCTTTGGCACTGAAGCTTTCTTT. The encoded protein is CASSSGIAAGFGTEAFF.

The CDR3 is CASSVGGSGTWEQYF. The CDR3 bases are TGTGCCAGCAGTGTAGGTGGGAGTGGGACCTGGGAGCAGTACTTC. The rearrangement joins TRBV2 to TRBJ2-7, with D possibly called TRBD1 or TRBD2 (5 bases each). Germline values: CDR1 SNHLY, CDR2 FYNNEI. Trimming stripped 4 bases from V and 7 bases from J, with 20 bases between. The CDR3 runs to 15 residues. Drawing the rest from reference TRBV2 and TRBJ2-7, the complete variable domain is EPEVTQTPSHQVTQMGQEVILRCVPISNHLYFYWYRQILGQKVEFLVSFYNNEISEKSEIFDDQFSVERPDGSNFTLKIRSTKLEDSAMYFCASSVGGSGTWEQYFGPGTRLTVT.

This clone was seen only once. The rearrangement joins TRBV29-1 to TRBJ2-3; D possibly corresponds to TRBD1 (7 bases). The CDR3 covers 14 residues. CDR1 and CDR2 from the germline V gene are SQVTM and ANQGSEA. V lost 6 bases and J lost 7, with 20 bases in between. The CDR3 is CSVQNLEGAYTQYF. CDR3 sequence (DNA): TGCAGCGTCCAGAACCTGGAGGGGGCTTATACGCAGTATTTT.

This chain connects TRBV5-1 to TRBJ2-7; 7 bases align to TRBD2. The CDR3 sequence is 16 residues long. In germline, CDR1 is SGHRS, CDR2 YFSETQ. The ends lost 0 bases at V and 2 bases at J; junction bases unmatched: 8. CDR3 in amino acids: CASSLDPLAITYEQYF. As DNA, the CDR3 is TGCGCCAGCAGCTTGGACCCACTAGCGATTACCTACGAGCAGTACTTC.

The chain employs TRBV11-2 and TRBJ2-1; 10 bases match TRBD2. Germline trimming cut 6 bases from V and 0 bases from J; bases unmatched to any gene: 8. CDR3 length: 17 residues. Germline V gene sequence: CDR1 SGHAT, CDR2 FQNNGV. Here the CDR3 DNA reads TGTGCCAGCAGGTTAAGCGGGAGGGTTAGCTCCTACAATGAGCAGTTCTTC. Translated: CASRLSGRVSSYNEQFF.

The chain's CDR3 is CATSRDRVQAGYEQYF. The DNA for the CDR3 is TGTGCCACCAGCAGAGATCGCGTACAGGCCGGTTACGAGCAGTACTTC. V and J are TRBV15 and TRBJ2-7; D possibly corresponds to TRBD1 (5 bases). The CDR3 is made up of 16 amino acids. With 0 bases removed from V and 4 bases from J, the gap between germline ends came to 16 bases. Germline assignment: CDR1 LNHNV and CDR2 YYDKDF (reference sequence).